This T cell receptor beta chain was recovered during a study of blood T cell repertoires in COVID-19. Across the study: Acute and convalescent COVID-19 specimens originated in the United States, Italy and Spain. Nucleic acid was either cDNA or gDNA, and it came from T cells, B-cell-depleted T cells, or PBMCs.

Original processing notes: The assay estimated nucleated cells by amplifying reference gene primers. Assay used: immunoSEQ multiplex PCR; TCRdb lists only in-frame clones, some missing. V, J and clone size were drawn from that table, and D and trimming were deduced from the DNA. The sample has 260,000 or so clones; 82% are singletons. Trimming took 6 bases from V and 13 from J; bases not matched to a gene: 11. The CDR3 has 12 residues. Germline V gene sequence: CDR1 SQVTM, CDR2 ANQGSEA. The sequence derives from a woman in her 70s with acute or convalescent COVID-19. The sample taken for sequencing was peripheral blood. The chain carries TRBV29-1 and TRBJ1-2; TRBD1 matches at 10 bases. CDR3: CSVGGQGGPLTF. DNA of the CDR3: TGCAGCGTGGGAGGACAGGGGGGCCCTCTCACCTTC.